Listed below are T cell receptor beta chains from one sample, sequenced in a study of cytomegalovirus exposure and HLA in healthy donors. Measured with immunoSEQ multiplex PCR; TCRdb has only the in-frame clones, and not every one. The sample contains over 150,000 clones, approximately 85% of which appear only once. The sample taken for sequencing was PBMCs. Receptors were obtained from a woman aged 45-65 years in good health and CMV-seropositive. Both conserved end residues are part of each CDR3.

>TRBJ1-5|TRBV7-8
CASSTPTGPYSNQPQHF
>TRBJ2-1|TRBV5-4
CASSLRFSSYNEQFF
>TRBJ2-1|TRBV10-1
CASSGLARRDRGSYNEQFF
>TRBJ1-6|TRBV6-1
CASSSDGQSLFPLHF
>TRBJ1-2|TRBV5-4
CASSSLGAGVNYGYTF
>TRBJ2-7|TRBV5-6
CASRAGLAGAYEQYF
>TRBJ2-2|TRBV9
CASSLGQGDTGELFF
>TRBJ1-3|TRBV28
CASSLLGRGGNTIYF
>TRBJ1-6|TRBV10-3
CAISAREVDSPLHF
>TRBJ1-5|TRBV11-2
CASSLGTGGNQPQHF
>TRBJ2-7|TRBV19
CASSIGAGFSYEQYF
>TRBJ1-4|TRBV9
CASSPAGGTKEKLFF
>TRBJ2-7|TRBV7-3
CASSSGTGGGYEQYF
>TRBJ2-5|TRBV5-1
CASSPTTGGETQYF
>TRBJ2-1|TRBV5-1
CASSSKSGGLYNEQFF
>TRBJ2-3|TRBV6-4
CASSILAGGNTQYF
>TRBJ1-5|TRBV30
CAWSGPGGDQPQHF
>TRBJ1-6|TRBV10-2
CASSEPATGKNSPLHF